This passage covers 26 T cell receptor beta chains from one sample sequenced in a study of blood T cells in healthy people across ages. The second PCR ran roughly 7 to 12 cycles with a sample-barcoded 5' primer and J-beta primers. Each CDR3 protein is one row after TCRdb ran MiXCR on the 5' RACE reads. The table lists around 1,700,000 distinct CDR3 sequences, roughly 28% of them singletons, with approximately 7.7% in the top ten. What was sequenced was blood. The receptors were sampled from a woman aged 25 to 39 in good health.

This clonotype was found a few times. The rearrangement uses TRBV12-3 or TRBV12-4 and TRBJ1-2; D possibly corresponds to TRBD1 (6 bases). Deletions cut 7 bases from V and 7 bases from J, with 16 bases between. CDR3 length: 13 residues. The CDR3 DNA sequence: TGTGCCAGCATCCAGGGGCCTGCTGGTGGCTACACCTTC. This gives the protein CASIQGPAGGYTF.

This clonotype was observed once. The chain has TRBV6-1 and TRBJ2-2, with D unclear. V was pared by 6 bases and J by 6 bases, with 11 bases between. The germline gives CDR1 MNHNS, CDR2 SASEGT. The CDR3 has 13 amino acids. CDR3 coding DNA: TGTGCCAGCAGCGAGAGTGGACCCGGGGAGCTGTTTTTT. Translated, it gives CASSESGPGELFF.

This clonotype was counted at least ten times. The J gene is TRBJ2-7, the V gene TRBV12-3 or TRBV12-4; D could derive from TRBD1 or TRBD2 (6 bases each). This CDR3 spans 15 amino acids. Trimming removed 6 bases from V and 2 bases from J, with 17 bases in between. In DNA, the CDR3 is TGTGCCAGCAGGTCGGCGGGGCAGGGGCCCTACGAGCAGTACTTC. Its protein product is CASRSAGQGPYEQYF.

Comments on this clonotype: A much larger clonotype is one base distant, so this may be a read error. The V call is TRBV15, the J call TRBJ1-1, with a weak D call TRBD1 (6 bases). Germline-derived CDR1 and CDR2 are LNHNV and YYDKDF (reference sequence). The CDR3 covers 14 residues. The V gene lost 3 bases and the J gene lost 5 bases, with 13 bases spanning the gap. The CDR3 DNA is TGTGCCACCAGCAGTGTACAGGGCAGAACTGAAGCTTTCTTT. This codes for CATSSVQGRTEAFF.

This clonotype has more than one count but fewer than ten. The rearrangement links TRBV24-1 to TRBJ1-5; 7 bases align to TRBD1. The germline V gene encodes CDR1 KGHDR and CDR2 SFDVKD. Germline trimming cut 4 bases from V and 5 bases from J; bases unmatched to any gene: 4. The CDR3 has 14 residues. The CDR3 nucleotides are TGTGCCACCAGTGAAGACAGGGCAGATCAGCCCCAGCATTTT. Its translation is CATSEDRADQPQHF.

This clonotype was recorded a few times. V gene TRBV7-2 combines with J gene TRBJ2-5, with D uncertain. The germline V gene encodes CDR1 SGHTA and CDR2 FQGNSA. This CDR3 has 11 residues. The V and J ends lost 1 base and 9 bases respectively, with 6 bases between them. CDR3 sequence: CASSLEVAQYF. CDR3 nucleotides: TGTGCCAGCAGCTTAGAGGTGGCCCAGTACTTC.

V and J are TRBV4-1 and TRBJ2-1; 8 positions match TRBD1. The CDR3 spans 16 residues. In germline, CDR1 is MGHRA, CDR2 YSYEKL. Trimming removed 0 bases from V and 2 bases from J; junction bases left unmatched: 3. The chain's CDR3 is CASSQENRGTYNEQFF. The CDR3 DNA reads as TGCGCCAGCAGCCAAGAGAACAGGGGGACCTACAATGAGCAGTTCTTC.

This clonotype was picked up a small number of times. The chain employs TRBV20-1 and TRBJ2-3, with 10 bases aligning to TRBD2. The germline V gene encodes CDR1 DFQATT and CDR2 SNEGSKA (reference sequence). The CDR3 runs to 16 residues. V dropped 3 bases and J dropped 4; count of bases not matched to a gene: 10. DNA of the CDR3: TGCAGTGCTAGTGGGGCTAGCGGGAGTAGGGCAGATACGCAGTATTTT. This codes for CSASGASGSRADTQYF.

CDR3 sequence: CASNQGRVTDTQYF. DNA of the CDR3: TGTGCCAGCAACCAGGGGCGCGTAACAGATACGCAGTATTTT. The chain uses TRBV6-6 and TRBJ2-3; the D gene is possibly TRBD1 (6 bases). The germline gives CDR1 MNHNY, CDR2 SVGAGI (reference sequence). Trimming pared 7 bases from V and 3 bases from J, leaving 14 bases between. This CDR3 spans 14 amino acids.

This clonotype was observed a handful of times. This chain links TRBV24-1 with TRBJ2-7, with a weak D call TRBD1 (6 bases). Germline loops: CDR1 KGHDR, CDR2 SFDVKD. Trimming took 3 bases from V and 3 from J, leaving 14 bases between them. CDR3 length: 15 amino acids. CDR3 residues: CATSDSGTTLYEQYF. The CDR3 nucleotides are TGTGCCACCAGTGATAGTGGGACAACGCTCTACGAGCAGTACTTC.

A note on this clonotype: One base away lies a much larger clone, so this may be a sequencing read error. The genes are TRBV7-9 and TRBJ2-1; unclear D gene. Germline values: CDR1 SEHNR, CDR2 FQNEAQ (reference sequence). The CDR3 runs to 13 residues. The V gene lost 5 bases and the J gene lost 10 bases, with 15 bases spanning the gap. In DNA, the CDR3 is TGTGCCAGCAGCCTACAGCCATCCTACGAGCAGTTCTTC. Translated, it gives CASSLQPSYEQFF.

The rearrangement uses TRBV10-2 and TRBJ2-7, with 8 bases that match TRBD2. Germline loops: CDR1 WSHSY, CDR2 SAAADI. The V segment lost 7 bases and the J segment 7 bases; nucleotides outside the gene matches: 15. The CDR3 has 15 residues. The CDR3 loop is CASTAGGLSYNEQYF. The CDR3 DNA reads TGCGCCAGCACCGCGGGGGGCCTGTCCTACAATGAGCAGTACTTC.

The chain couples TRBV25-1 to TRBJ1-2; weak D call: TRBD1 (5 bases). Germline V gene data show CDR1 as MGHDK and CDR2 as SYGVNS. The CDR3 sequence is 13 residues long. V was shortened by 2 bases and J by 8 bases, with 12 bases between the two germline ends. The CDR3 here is CASSEGEWDGYTF. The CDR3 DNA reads TGTGCCAGCAGTGAAGGCGAGTGGGACGGCTACACCTTC.

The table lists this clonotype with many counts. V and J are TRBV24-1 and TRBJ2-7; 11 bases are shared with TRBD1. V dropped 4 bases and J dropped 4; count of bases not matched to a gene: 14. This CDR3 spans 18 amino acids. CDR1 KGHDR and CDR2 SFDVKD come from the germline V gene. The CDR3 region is CATSDPGAAGTGGYEQYF. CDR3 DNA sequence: TGTGCCACCAGTGACCCTGGGGCCGCCGGGACAGGGGGATACGAGCAGTACTTC.

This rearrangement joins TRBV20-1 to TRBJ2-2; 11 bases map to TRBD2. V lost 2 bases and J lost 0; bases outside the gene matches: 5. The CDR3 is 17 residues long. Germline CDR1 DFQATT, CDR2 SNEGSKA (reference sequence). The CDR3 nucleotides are TGCAGTGCTAGAATCACTAGCGGGGGCCCGAACACCGGGGAGCTGTTTTTT. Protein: CSARITSGGPNTGELFF.

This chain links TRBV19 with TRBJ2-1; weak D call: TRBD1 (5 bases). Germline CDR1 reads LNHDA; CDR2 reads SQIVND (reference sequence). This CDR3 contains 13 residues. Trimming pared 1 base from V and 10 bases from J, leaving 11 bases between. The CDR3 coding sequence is TGTGCCAGTAGTATAGCGGGCGCAGGGGAGCAGTTCTTC. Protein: CASSIAGAGEQFF.

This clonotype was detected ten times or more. The CDR3 region has the DNA TGCGCCAGCAGCCCGTTCCATGGAGGCTCCTACAATGAGCAGTTCTTC. The encoded protein is CASSPFHGGSYNEQFF. The chain carries TRBV5-1 and TRBJ2-1, with a weak D call TRBD2 (5 bases). The germline CDR1 and CDR2 sequences are SGHRS and YFSETQ. The CDR3 consists of 16 residues. V was cut by 4 bases and J by 0 bases, with 14 bases left in between. Complete variable domain (other parts from reference TRBV5-1 and TRBJ2-1): KAGVTQTPRYLIKTRGQQVTLSCSPISGHRSVSWYQQTPGQGLQFLFEYFSETQRNKGNFPGRFSGRQFSNSRSEMNVSTLELGDSALYLCASSPFHGGSYNEQFFGPGTRLTVL.

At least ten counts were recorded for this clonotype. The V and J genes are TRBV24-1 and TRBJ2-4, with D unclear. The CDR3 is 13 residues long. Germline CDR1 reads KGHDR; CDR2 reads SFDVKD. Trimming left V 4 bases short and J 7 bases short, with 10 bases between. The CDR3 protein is CATSDPRWNIQYF. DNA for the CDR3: TGTGCCACCAGTGACCCGAGATGGAACATTCAGTACTTC.

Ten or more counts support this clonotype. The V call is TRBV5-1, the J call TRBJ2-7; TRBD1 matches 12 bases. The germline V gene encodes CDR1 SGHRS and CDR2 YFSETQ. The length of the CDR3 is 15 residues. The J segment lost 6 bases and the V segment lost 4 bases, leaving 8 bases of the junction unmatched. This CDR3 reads CASSRTGTGGGEQYF. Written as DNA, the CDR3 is TGCGCCAGCAGCAGAACCGGGACAGGGGGCGGCGAGCAGTACTTC.

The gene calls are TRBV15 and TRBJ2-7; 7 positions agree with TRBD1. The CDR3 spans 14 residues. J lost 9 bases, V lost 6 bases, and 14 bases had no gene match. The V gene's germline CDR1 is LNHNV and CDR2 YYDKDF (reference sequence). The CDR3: CATRNGQAHNGQYF. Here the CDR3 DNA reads TGTGCCACCAGAAACGGACAGGCTCACAATGGGCAGTACTTC.

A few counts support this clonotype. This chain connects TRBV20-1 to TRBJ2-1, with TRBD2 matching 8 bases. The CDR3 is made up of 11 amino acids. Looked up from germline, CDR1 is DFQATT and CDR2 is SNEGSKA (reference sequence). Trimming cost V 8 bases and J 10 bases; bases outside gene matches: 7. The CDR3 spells CSPREAGEQFF. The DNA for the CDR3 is TGCAGTCCGCGGGAGGCGGGGGAGCAGTTCTTC.

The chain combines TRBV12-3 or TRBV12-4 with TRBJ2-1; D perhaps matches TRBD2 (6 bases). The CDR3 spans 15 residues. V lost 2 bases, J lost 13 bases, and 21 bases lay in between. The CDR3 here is CASSLRMGGQETQFF. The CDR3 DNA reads TGTGCCAGCAGTTTAAGGATGGGAGGCCAAGAGACCCAGTTCTTC.

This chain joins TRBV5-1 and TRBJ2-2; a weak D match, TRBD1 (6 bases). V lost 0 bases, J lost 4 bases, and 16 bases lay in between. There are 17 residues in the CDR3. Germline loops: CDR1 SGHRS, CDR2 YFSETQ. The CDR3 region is CASSLEVQGPGTGELFF. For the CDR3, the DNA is TGCGCCAGCAGCTTGGAGGTTCAGGGGCCTGGCACCGGGGAGCTGTTTTTT.

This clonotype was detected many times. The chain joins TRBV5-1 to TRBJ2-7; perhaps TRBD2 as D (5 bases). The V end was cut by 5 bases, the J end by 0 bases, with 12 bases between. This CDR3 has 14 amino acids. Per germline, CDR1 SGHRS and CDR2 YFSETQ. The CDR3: CASSPTTSSYEQYF. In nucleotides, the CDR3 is TGCGCCAGCAGTCCGACTACGAGCTCCTACGAGCAGTACTTC.

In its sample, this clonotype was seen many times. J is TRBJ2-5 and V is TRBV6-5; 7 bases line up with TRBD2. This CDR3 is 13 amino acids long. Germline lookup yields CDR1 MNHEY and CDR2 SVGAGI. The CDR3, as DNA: TGTGGGACTAGGGACTCGAATCAAGAGACCCAGTACTTC. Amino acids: CGTRDSNQETQYF.

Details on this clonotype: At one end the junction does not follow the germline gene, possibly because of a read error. CDR3 in DNA: TGTGCTAGCAGCTGGACCACCGGGACTAGCGGCAATGAGCAGTTCTTC. Amino acid sequence: CASSWTTGTSGNEQFF. This chain links TRBV7-6 with TRBJ2-1; 11 nucleotides line up with TRBD2. This CDR3 has 16 residues. Germline values: CDR1 SGHVS, CDR2 FNYEAQ.